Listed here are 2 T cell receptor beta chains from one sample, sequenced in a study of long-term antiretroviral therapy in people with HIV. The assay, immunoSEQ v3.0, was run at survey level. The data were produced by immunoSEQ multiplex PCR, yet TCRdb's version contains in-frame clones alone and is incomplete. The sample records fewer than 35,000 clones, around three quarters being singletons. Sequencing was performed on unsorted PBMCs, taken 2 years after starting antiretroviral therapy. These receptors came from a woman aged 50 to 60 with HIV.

The CDR3 sequence is CASSRLAGTTLTGELFF. Written as DNA, the CDR3 is TGTGCCAGCTCACGACTAGCGGGGACTACACTCACCGGGGAGCTGTTTTTT. J is TRBJ2-2 and V is TRBV18; 11 nucleotides agree with TRBD2. Germline CDR1 reads KGHSH; CDR2 reads LQKENI. V shed 4 bases, J shed 4 bases, and the junction held 8 bases outside the gene matches. This CDR3 region has 17 residues.

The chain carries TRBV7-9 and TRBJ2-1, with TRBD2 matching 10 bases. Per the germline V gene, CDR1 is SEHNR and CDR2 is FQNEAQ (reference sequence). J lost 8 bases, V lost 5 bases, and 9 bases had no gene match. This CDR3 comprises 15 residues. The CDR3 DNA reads TGTGCCAGCAGCCCGAGCGGGGGGGCTAACTATGAGCAGTTCTTC. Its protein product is CASSPSGGANYEQFF.